This passage covers 13 T cell receptor beta chains from one sample sequenced in a study of shared clonotypes between healthy human individuals. Produced via immunoSEQ multiplex PCR; TCRdb's table is partial and in-frame only. The sample consists of roughly 1,800,000 clones, about 94% of them appearing once. Naive CD8 isolation took CD45RO-negative cells positively selected for CCR7 and excluded terminally differentiated effector memory CD45RA+ cells. The sample consisted of naive CD8+ T cells sorted from blood. The receptors shown here come from a man aged 18 to 29 in good health.

About this clone: The same CDR3 arises from other DNA sequences in this sample as well. V is TRBV7-2 and J is TRBJ2-7; TRBD1 agrees at 7 bases. This CDR3 comprises 13 residues. V trimming: 5 bases; J trimming: 1 base; junction bases outside the gene matches: 2. CDR1 and CDR2 from the germline V gene are SGHTA and FQGNSA. CDR3 region: CASSPTGSYEQYF. CDR3 nucleotide sequence: TGTGCCAGCAGCCCGACAGGGTCCTACGAGCAGTACTTC. Drawing the rest from reference TRBV7-2 and TRBJ2-7, the complete variable domain is GAGVSQSPSNKVTEKGKDVELRCDPISGHTALYWYRQSLGQGLEFLIYFQGNSAPDKSGLPSDRFSAERTGGSVSTLTIQRTQQEDSAVYLCASSPTGSYEQYFGPGTRLTVT.

V usage is TRBV28 and J usage is TRBJ1-1; unclear D gene. Germline CDR1 is MDHEN and CDR2 is SYDVKM. The CDR3 sequence is 12 residues long. V was shortened by 6 bases and J by 4 bases, with 9 bases between the two germline ends. The CDR3 reads CASRELVTEAFF. CDR3 DNA sequence: TGTGCCAGCAGGGAACTCGTCACTGAAGCTTTCTTT.

The chain joins TRBV9 to TRBJ1-2; D gene unclear. V dropped 4 bases and J dropped 4 bases, with 20 bases sitting between them. The CDR3 spans 16 residues. Germline CDR1 is SGDLS and CDR2 is YYNGEE. CDR3 bases: TGTGCCAGCAGCTCCCCGGGGAGGGAGGTAGGCTATGGCTACACCTTC. Amino acid sequence: CASSSPGREVGYGYTF.

This clone was recorded a few times. This chain links TRBV4-1 with TRBJ1-4; D ambiguous. Germline V lookup: CDR1 MGHRA, CDR2 YSYEKL. The CDR3 sequence is 10 residues long. V gave up 6 bases and J gave up 5 bases, with 1 base separating them. The CDR3 DNA follows: TGCGCCAGCAGGAATGAAAAACTGTTTTTT. It specifies CASRNEKLFF.

This chain connects TRBV30 to TRBJ2-7, with 7 bases aligning to TRBD1. Germline CDR1 reads GTSNPN; CDR2 reads SVGIG (reference sequence). Losses at the gene ends were 4 bases for V and 6 bases for J; bases not matched to a gene: 6. The CDR3 covers 12 residues. The chain's CDR3 is CAWTLDRLEQYF. Here the CDR3 DNA reads TGTGCCTGGACCCTGGACAGGCTCGAGCAGTACTTC.

The table lists this clone with a count of one. V is TRBV9 and J is TRBJ2-5; the D gene is possibly TRBD2 (6 bases). The ends were cut back, 0 bases at V and 0 bases at J, with 9 bases in the middle. Germline lookup yields CDR1 SGDLS and CDR2 YYNGEE. This CDR3 spans 15 amino acids. CDR3 sequence reads: CASSVVSSDQETQYF. CDR3 DNA sequence: TGTGCCAGCAGCGTAGTTTCTAGCGACCAAGAGACCCAGTACTTC. Drawing the rest from reference TRBV9 and TRBJ2-5, the complete variable domain is DSGVTQTPKHLITATGQRVTLRCSPRSGDLSVYWYQQSLDQGLQFLIQYYNGEERAKGNILERFSAQQFPDLHSELNLSSLELGDSALYFCASSVVSSDQETQYFGPGTRLLVL.

In regard to this clone: With a much larger clone just one base away, this may be a read error. This chain connects TRBV5-8 to TRBJ2-7; D ambiguous. This CDR3 has 11 amino acids. Trimming left V 2 bases short and J 2 bases short, with 2 bases between. Germline V gene lookup returns CDR1 SGHTS and CDR2 YDEGEE. CDR3 in amino acids: CASSFTYEQYF. As DNA, the CDR3 is TGTGCCAGCAGCTTTACCTACGAGCAGTACTTC.

The chain has TRBV9 and TRBJ1-5; D gene ambiguous. CDR1 is SGDLS and CDR2 is YYNGEE in the germline V gene. There are 15 residues in the CDR3. V dropped 4 bases and J dropped 3 bases, with 14 bases sitting between them. The DNA of the CDR3 is TGTGCCAGCAGCCAAACCGACTCTTACAATCAGCCCCAGCATTTT. It codes for CASSQTDSYNQPQHF.

The chain is built from TRBV10-2 and TRBJ2-3; TRBD2 matches at 7 bases. V lost 8 bases, J lost 3 bases, and 14 bases stayed unmatched. The CDR3 loop spans 16 amino acids. Germline V CDR1 and CDR2: WSHSY, SAAADI. The DNA for the CDR3 is TGCGCCAGCCTCTCGGCGGGAGCGGCAGGGACAGATACGCAGTATTTT. Translating it yields CASLSAGAAGTDTQYF.

The V and J genes are TRBV11-2 and TRBJ2-7; TRBD1 is a possible D gene (5 bases). The CDR3 is 13 amino acids. Trimming pared 4 bases from V and 2 bases from J, leaving 9 bases between. CDR1 and CDR2 (germline): SGHAT, FQNNGV. The CDR3 bases are TGTGCCAGCAGCTATAGACAGACCTACGAGCAGTACTTC. Its translation: CASSYRQTYEQYF. Supplemented by reference TRBV11-2 and TRBJ2-7, the full variable domain reads EAGVAQSPRYKIIEKRQSVAFWCNPISGHATLYWYQQILGQGPKLLIQFQNNGVVDDSQLPKDRFSAERLKGVDSTLKIQPAKLEDSAVYLCASSYRQTYEQYFGPGTRLTVT.

The genes are TRBV2 and TRBJ2-7; the match to TRBD2 covers 7 bases. The CDR3 totals 14 residues. The trim removed 6 bases at V and 6 bases at J, leaving 11 bases unmatched. CDR1 SNHLY and CDR2 FYNNEI come from the germline V gene. CDR3 coding DNA: TGTGCCAGCAGCCACGGCGGGGAGGGGCTCGAGCAGTACTTC. Amino acids: CASSHGGEGLEQYF.

As regards this clone: Different DNA sequences within this sample yield the same CDR3. The V gene is TRBV6-1, the J gene TRBJ2-7; D remains ambiguous. Germline CDR1 is MNHNS and CDR2 is SASEGT. The CDR3 sequence is 12 residues long. V was shortened by 6 bases and J by 3 bases, with 9 bases between the two germline ends. DNA of the CDR3: TGTGCCAGCAGCGAACGGGTCTACGAGCAGTACTTC. This encodes CASSERVYEQYF.

The chain links TRBV4-1 to TRBJ2-1, with D possibly TRBD2 on 5 matching bases. With 0 bases removed from V and 3 bases from J, the gap between germline ends came to 15 bases. Germline V gene sequence: CDR1 MGHRA, CDR2 YSYEKL. The length of the CDR3 is 17 residues. DNA of the CDR3: TGCGCCAGCAGCCAAGAGGACCGAGGAGGAGGCTACAATGAGCAGTTCTTC. This sequence encodes CASSQEDRGGGYNEQFF.